The source of this T cell receptor beta chain is a study of cytomegalovirus exposure and HLA in healthy donors. A remark on this clone: Antigen unknown.

Germline assignment: CDR1 GTSNPN and CDR2 SVGIG (reference sequence). V was pared by 3 bases and J by 7 bases, with 15 bases between. CDR3 length equals 14 residues. Study outcomes and limitations: A later analysis associated about 18,000 TCR beta sequences with HLA alleles at a 0.05 false discovery rate. From TCR beta sequences, most subjects' HLA-A and HLA-B alleles were reportedly predicted accurately.

13 Jbeta primers and 60 Vbeta primers were used for the PCR. Profiling relied on immunoSEQ multiplex PCR, and the TCRdb table lists in-frame clones only, not all of them. In the table there are over 50,000 clones, more than 75% of which are singletons. The sample consisted of PBMCs. The rearrangement joins TRBV30 to TRBJ1-4; D gene unclear. The sequence derives from a man between 18 and 35 years old in good health and CMV-seronegative. DNA for the CDR3: TGTGCCTGGAGCCGACCTCCCCCAGGTGAAAAACTGTTTTTT. It encodes CAWSRPPPGEKLFF.